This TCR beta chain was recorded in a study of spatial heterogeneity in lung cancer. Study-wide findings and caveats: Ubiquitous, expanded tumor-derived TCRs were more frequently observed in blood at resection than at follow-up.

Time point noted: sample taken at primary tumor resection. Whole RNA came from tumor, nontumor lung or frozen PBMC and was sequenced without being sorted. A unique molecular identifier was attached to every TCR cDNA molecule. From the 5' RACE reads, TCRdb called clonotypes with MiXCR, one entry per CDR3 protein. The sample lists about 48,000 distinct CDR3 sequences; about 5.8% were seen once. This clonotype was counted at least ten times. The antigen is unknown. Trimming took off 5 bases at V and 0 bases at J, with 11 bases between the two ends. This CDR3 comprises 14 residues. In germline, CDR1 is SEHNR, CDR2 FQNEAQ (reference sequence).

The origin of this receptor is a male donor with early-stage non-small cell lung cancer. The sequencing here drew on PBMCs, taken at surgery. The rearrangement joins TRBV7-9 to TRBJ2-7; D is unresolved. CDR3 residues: CASSLGVSSYEQYF. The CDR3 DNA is TGTGCCAGCAGCCTTGGGGTGAGCTCCTACGAGCAGTACTTC.